The source of this T cell receptor beta chain is a study of T cells after yellow fever vaccination. General observations from the study: Booster sampling recovered most clones from primary vaccination (around 96% CD4, around 90% CD8). Although the secondary response was weaker, it peaked faster, at day 5 versus 15. Clonotypes appearing in both CD4 and CD8 compartments existed, and their share was small.

The J segment lost 8 bases and the V segment lost 4 bases, leaving 7 bases of the junction unmatched. The CDR3 length is 15 residues. Germline V gene data show CDR1 as SGHTA and CDR2 as FQGNSA. A note on this clonotype: The antigen is undetermined.

The 5'RACE template-switching step produced TCR cDNA and added a universal primer site and UMIs. Via MiXCR, TCRdb re-called the 5' RACE reads, giving one row per CDR3 protein. This table holds approximately 110,000 distinct CDR3 sequences, around 7.7% found once. This rearrangement joins TRBV7-2 to TRBJ1-6; the match to TRBD1 covers 8 bases. The source material was CD4+ T cells sorted from PBMCs, sampled approximately 11 days after the first yellow fever vaccination. The clonotype comes from a man aged 18 to 30 who received the YFV17D yellow fever vaccine. The CDR3, as DNA: TGTGCCAGCAGCTCGGACAGGGATGGGTATTCACCCCTCCACTTT. Translated: CASSSDRDGYSPLHF.